This record concerns one T cell receptor beta chain sequence. The entry originates in a study of blood T cell repertoires in COVID-19. A Seattle source enrolled patients during active infection and followed them longitudinally. CDR3 length: 16 amino acids. CDR1 SGHNT and CDR2 YYREEE come from the germline V gene (reference sequence). V gave up 2 bases and J gave up 5 bases, with 17 bases separating them. Generated by immunoSEQ multiplex PCR, the TCRdb table keeps only in-frame clones and is missing some. The sample lists 180,000 or so clones; under 90% were seen once. The source of this sequence is a woman between 65 and 79 years old with COVID-19, enrolled during active disease. The chain employs TRBV5-4 and TRBJ2-1, with D perhaps TRBD2 (6 bases). Input material: peripheral blood. The CDR3: CASSFSQGLGNNEQFF. CDR3 sequence (DNA): TGTGCCAGCAGCTTTAGCCAGGGACTGGGTAACAATGAGCAGTTCTTC.